This entry lists 27 T cell receptor beta chains sequenced from one sample in a study of blood T cell repertoires in COVID-19. Sequencing was performed with immunoSEQ multiplex PCR; in TCRdb, only in-frame clones are kept and a portion is missing. The repertoire consists of around 26,000 clones, with more than 80% occurring once and the leading ten covering almost 2.5%. The material sequenced was peripheral blood. These receptors came from a woman in her 70s with COVID-19, enrolled during active disease.

With respect to this clone: An end of the junction does not agree with germline; a read error may underlie this. The chain has TRBV7-7 and TRBJ2-5, with D perhaps TRBD1 (6 bases). This CDR3 has 13 amino acids. Germline-derived CDR1 and CDR2 are SSHAT and FNYEAQ (reference sequence). The CDR3 DNA reads as TGTGCTAGCAGCTCGACACAGGGAGAGACCCAGTACTTC. It is translated as CASSSTQGETQYF.

This clone turned up a few times. The J gene is TRBJ2-1, the V gene TRBV7-8, with TRBD2 matching 7 bases. Per germline, CDR1 SGHVS and CDR2 FQNEAQ. CDR3 length: 15 residues. The junction had 13 bases not matched to a gene; V was cut back by 4 bases and J by 10 bases. The CDR3 coding sequence is TGTGCCAGCAGCTGGGGGACTACACGCTTAGGGGAGCAGTTCTTC. Translating gives CASSWGTTRLGEQFF.

The rearrangement joins TRBV2 to TRBJ2-7; 7 bases line up with TRBD1. The CDR3 contains 13 residues. Germline loops: CDR1 SNHLY, CDR2 FYNNEI. V was clipped by 5 bases and J by 3 bases; unmatched bases: 4. As DNA, the CDR3 is TGTGCCAGCAGTAAGGACAGGCGCTACGAGCAGTACTTC. Its translation: CASSKDRRYEQYF.

V is TRBV19 and J is TRBJ1-5; 7 bases agree with TRBD1. The trim removed 5 bases at V and 5 bases at J, leaving 6 bases unmatched. The CDR3 contains 14 residues. The germline gives CDR1 LNHDA, CDR2 SQIVND (reference sequence). The CDR3 loop is CASSVWDSYQPQHF. The CDR3 region has the DNA TGTGCCAGTAGTGTGTGGGACAGCTATCAGCCCCAGCATTTT.

The chain uses TRBV14 and TRBJ1-1; D gene ambiguous. Deletions cut 5 bases from V and 2 bases from J, with 12 bases between. The CDR3 covers 14 residues. Per the germline V gene, CDR1 is SGHDN and CDR2 is FVKESK. The chain's CDR3 is CASSAKHSNTEAFF. The CDR3 region has the DNA TGTGCCAGCAGCGCCAAGCACAGTAACACTGAAGCTTTCTTT.

The chain employs TRBV9 and TRBJ2-5; a possible D gene is TRBD1 (7 bases). The CDR3 is 15 residues long. CDR1 and CDR2 (germline): SGDLS, YYNGEE. V was shortened by 1 base and J by 4 bases, with 14 bases between the two germline ends. The chain's CDR3 is CASSVTSQGGETQYF. The CDR3 region has the DNA TGTGCCAGCAGCGTAACTTCTCAGGGGGGAGAGACCCAGTACTTC.

Only a few counts were recorded for this clone. The genes are TRBV24-1 and TRBJ1-2; D unresolved. The CDR3 covers 14 residues. Looked up from germline, CDR1 is KGHDR and CDR2 is SFDVKD. Trimming pared 4 bases from V and 1 base from J, leaving 9 bases between. CDR3 sequence reads: CATSEPTSNYGYTF. As DNA, the CDR3 is TGTGCCACCAGTGAACCCACAAGTAACTATGGCTACACCTTC.

The chain employs TRBV18 and TRBJ2-3; tentatively, D is TRBD2 (5 bases). Trimming removed 6 bases at V and 2 bases at J, with 9 bases between. Germline V gene data show CDR1 as KGHSH and CDR2 as LQKENI. The CDR3 covers 13 residues. The CDR3 protein is CASSLEDTDTQYF. CDR3 in DNA: TGTGCCAGCTCGCTGGAGGACACAGATACGCAGTATTTT.

The chain employs TRBV6-2 or TRBV6-3 and TRBJ2-7; 11 nucleotides line up with TRBD2. V shed 5 bases and J 2 bases; nucleotides not matched to a gene: 5. The CDR3 length is 15 residues. Germline CDR1 reads MNHEY; CDR2 reads SVGEGT. CDR3 in DNA: TGTGCCAGCAGTAAGGGACTAGCGGAGGCCTACGAGCAGTACGTC. It specifies CASSKGLAEAYEQYV.

This clone has more than one count but fewer than ten. The rearrangement uses TRBV9 and TRBJ1-2, with a tentative D call TRBD1 (6 bases). The CDR3 runs 13 residues. CDR1 is SGDLS and CDR2 is YYNGEE in the germline V gene. With 0 bases removed from V and 8 bases from J, the gap between germline ends came to 11 bases. In DNA, the CDR3 is TGTGCCAGCAGCGTAGTAGGGGGATCAGGCTACACCTTC. Translated, it gives CASSVVGGSGYTF.

V is TRBV7-2 and J is TRBJ1-1; 11 bases are shared with TRBD1. J was trimmed by 6 bases and V by 4 bases; bases with no gene match: 7. Germline loops: CDR1 SGHTA, CDR2 FQGNSA. CDR3 length equals 15 residues. Here the CDR3 DNA reads TGTGCCAGCAGCTCCGGGACAGGGGGGGTATCTGAAGCTTTCTTT. As protein: CASSSGTGGVSEAFF.

This chain's CDR3 is CASSQDLRWGGGDQPQHF. The DNA of the CDR3 is TGTGCCAGCAGCCAAGATTTGCGATGGGGAGGGGGGGATCAGCCCCAGCATTTT. The rearrangement joins TRBV3-1 (or the pseudogene TRBV3-2) to TRBJ1-5, with a weak D call TRBD1 (6 bases). CDR1 and CDR2 (germline): LGHDT, YNNKEL (reference sequence). The ends were cut back, 0 bases at V and 5 bases at J, with 20 bases in the middle. The CDR3 contains 18 residues.

This chain links TRBV20-1 with TRBJ1-5, with TRBD1 matching 7 bases. The CDR3 extends over 14 amino acids. V lost 3 bases, J lost 6 bases, and 8 bases stayed unmatched. From germline, CDR1 is DFQATT and CDR2 SNEGSKA (reference sequence). DNA for the CDR3: TGCAGTGCTAGTCTCCCAGGGGGAGTTCAGCCCCAGCATTTT. Protein: CSASLPGGVQPQHF.

V is TRBV4-1 and J is TRBJ1-1; a weak D match, TRBD1 (5 bases). This CDR3 has 14 residues. Trimming took 4 bases from V and 1 from J, leaving 10 bases between them. Germline CDR1 and CDR2: MGHRA and YSYEKL. In nucleotides, the CDR3 is TGCGCCAGCAGCCCGGGACTGGCGAACACTGAAGCTTTCTTT. Translation gives CASSPGLANTEAFF.

The CDR3 DNA is TGTGCCAGCAGCCAACCCCCAGGTAGCGGGTCCCTTAAGACCCAGTACTTC. This translates into CASSQPPGSGSLKTQYF. The chain employs TRBV3-1 (or the pseudogene TRBV3-2) and TRBJ2-5, with TRBD2 matching 7 bases. Germline V lookup: CDR1 LGHDT, CDR2 YNNKEL (reference sequence). V lost 2 bases to trimming and J lost 6 bases; unmatched junction nucleotides: 15. The CDR3 totals 17 residues.

In its sample, this clone was seen once. The chain joins TRBV28 to TRBJ1-1, with D maybe TRBD1 (6 bases). Trimming shortened V by 5 bases and J by 1 base, and 23 bases separated the two germline ends. The CDR3 has 18 amino acids. Germline assignment: CDR1 MDHEN and CDR2 SYDVKM. The CDR3 here is CASSLTPARGGRNTEAFF. In nucleotides, the CDR3 is TGTGCCAGCAGTCTAACGCCCGCCAGGGGAGGGAGGAACACTGAAGCTTTCTTT.

The V and J genes are TRBV3-1 (or the pseudogene TRBV3-2) and TRBJ1-2, with D possibly matching TRBD1 (5 bases). The germline V and J ends were trimmed by 4 bases and 0 bases, with 15 bases remaining between them. CDR1 and CDR2 (germline): LGHDT, YNNKEL (reference sequence). The CDR3 contains 16 residues. CDR3 in amino acids: CASSPDGRATNYGYTF. In nucleotides, the CDR3 is TGTGCCAGCAGCCCAGACGGCAGGGCGACTAACTATGGCTACACCTTC.

The chain recombines TRBV6-2 or TRBV6-3 with TRBJ2-3; 7 nucleotides line up with TRBD1. The germline V gene encodes CDR1 MNHEY and CDR2 SVGEGT. J was trimmed by 4 bases and V by 2 bases; bases with no gene match: 6. This CDR3 is 15 amino acids long. The CDR3 region has the DNA TGTGCCAGCAGTTACCAAGACAGGGTCGCAGATACGCAGTATTTT. It codes for CASSYQDRVADTQYF.

V usage is TRBV4-1 and J usage is TRBJ2-6; 7 nucleotides line up with TRBD1. CDR3 size: 16 residues. The V gene end was trimmed by 8 bases and the J gene end by 2 bases; junction bases not matched to a gene: 9. Germline V CDR1 and CDR2: MGHRA, YSYEKL. In nucleotides, the CDR3 is TGCGCCAGCGCTGGGCAAGGGGGCGCTGGGGCCAACGTCCTGACTTTC. Translating gives CASAGQGGAGANVLTF.

This clone was seen a single time. V gene TRBV19 combines with J gene TRBJ2-3; TRBD2 is a possible D gene (7 bases). The CDR3 totals 16 residues. Trimming left V 7 bases short and J 0 bases short, with 17 bases between. Germline loops: CDR1 LNHDA, CDR2 SQIVND (reference sequence). The CDR3 loop reads CASTTRGGTSTDTQYF. DNA of the CDR3: TGTGCCAGTACCACCCGGGGAGGGACAAGCACAGATACGCAGTATTTT. Using reference TRBV19 and TRBJ2-3 for the parts outside the CDR3, the full variable domain is DGGITQSPKYLFRKEGQNVTLSCEQNLNHDAMYWYRQDPGQGLRLIYYSQIVNDFQKGDIAEGYSVSREKKESFPLTVTSAQKNPTAFYLCASTTRGGTSTDTQYFGPGTRLTVL.

The CDR3 DNA reads as TGTGCCAGCAGTTACCCAGACAGGGGTGCTATCTACCTATTTGGCTACACCTTC. This sequence encodes CASSYPDRGAIYLFGYTF. V and J are TRBV6-2 or TRBV6-3 and TRBJ1-2; 8 positions match TRBD1. V lost 2 bases, J lost 7 bases, and 18 bases stayed unmatched. CDR1 and CDR2 (germline): MNHEY, SVGEGT. The length of the CDR3 is 18 residues.

The chain recombines TRBV18 with TRBJ2-6, with 7 bases lining up with TRBD1. The CDR3 runs 17 residues. The germline CDR1 and CDR2 sequences are KGHSH and LQKENI. V shed 5 bases, J shed 3 bases, and the junction held 10 bases outside the gene matches. As DNA, the CDR3 is TGTGCCAGCTCAATTAACGCAGGGGGAAGTGGGGCCAACGTCCTGACTTTC. It yields the protein CASSINAGGSGANVLTF. Combining the CDR3 with reference TRBV18 and TRBJ2-6 gives the whole variable domain NAGVMQNPRHLVRRRGQEARLRCSPMKGHSHVYWYRQLPEEGLKFMVYLQKENIIDESGMPKERFSAEFPKEGPSILRIQQVVRGDSAAYFCASSINAGGSGANVLTFGAGSRLTVL.

This chain connects TRBV6-2 or TRBV6-3 to TRBJ1-1; possible D gene TRBD1, 6 bases. The CDR3 covers 13 residues. Germline CDR1 MNHEY, CDR2 SVGEGT. Between the trimmed V and J ends, which lost 5 bases and 6 bases, there was a span of 13 bases. Here the CDR3 reads CASSPGHISEAFF. CDR3 nucleotides: TGTGCCAGCAGTCCGGGACACATATCTGAAGCTTTCTTT.

The chain couples TRBV15 to TRBJ2-1; no reliable D call. Germline V gene sequence: CDR1 LNHNV, CDR2 YYDKDF (reference sequence). V lost 7 bases and J lost 5, with 6 bases in between. The CDR3 is 11 amino acids. The CDR3 nucleotides are TGTGCCACCAAGAGAGACAATGAGCAGTTCTTC. Translated: CATKRDNEQFF.

The chain employs TRBV6-2 or TRBV6-3 and TRBJ1-1; TRBD1 agrees at 10 bases. This CDR3 region has 15 residues. Per germline, CDR1 MNHEY and CDR2 SVGEGT. V lost 0 bases to trimming and J lost 4 bases; unmatched junction nucleotides: 2. CDR3 in amino acids: CASSYSTGGGTEAFF. The CDR3 DNA reads TGTGCCAGCAGTTACTCGACAGGGGGCGGCACTGAAGCTTTCTTT.

This chain connects TRBV4-1 to TRBJ2-1, with 7 bases identical to TRBD2. CDR1 is MGHRA and CDR2 is YSYEKL in the germline V gene. The CDR3 has 16 amino acids. V lost 4 bases to trimming and J lost 2 bases; unmatched junction nucleotides: 8. The CDR3 bases are TGCGCCAGCAGCCCAGCGGTGGGGGGGGCCTACAATGAGCAGTTCTTC. It translates to CASSPAVGGAYNEQFF.

This chain joins TRBV7-2 and TRBJ1-5; D uncertain. CDR1 is SGHTA, CDR2 FQGNSA, per germline. The V end lost 5 bases, the J end lost 3 bases, and 20 bases lay between the germline ends. This CDR3 spans 17 amino acids. CDR3 in DNA: TGTGCCAGCAGCAGGTCGCTTGTAGGAGCTATCAATCAGCCCCAGCATTTT. Amino acid sequence: CASSRSLVGAINQPQHF.